Listed below are T cell receptor beta chains from one sample, sequenced in a study of CD8+ T cells in alopecia areata. Data came from immunoSEQ multiplex PCR; TCRdb stores just in-frame clones and leaves some out. Here the sample spans 98,000 or so clones, approximately 60% being singletons. The sample in question was CD8+ T cells sorted from blood, obtained at week 4, from a patient treated with tofacitinib. These receptor sequences come from a human donor with alopecia areata. CDR3s include the opening cysteine and the closing phenylalanine or tryptophan. Each record gives: CDR3 DNA, CDR3 protein, V gene, clone size, J gene, D gene. The D gene is left open where the match is weak. Clone size, where shown, is once, few, many, or a class for clones that have expanded.

TGTGCCAGCAGCTTTATGACTAGCGGGAGACAAGAGCAGTACTTC	CASSFMTSGRQEQYF	TRBV7-9	-	TRBJ2-7	TRBD2
TGTGCCAGCAGCTCCTACCCGGGACTAGCGGGAGATGGCTTAGACAATGAGCAGTTCTTC	CASSSYPGLAGDGLDNEQFF	TRBV21-1	few	TRBJ2-1	-
TGCAGCGTTGGGACAGGGGAATCCTTAATCCAAGAGACCCAGTACTTC	CSVGTGESLIQETQYF	TRBV29-1	-	TRBJ2-5	TRBD1
TGCAGCGTTGAAGATTGGTCGAAGCGGGGGCAGTACGAGCAGTACTTC	CSVEDWSKRGQYEQYF	TRBV29-1	few	TRBJ2-7	TRBD2
TGCGCCAGCAGCCAAGAAGCCGCGAACACCGGGGAGCTGTTTTTT	CASSQEAANTGELFF	TRBV4-1	-	TRBJ2-2	-
TGTGCCAGCTCCTCTCGAGCGGGAGGACGATACAATGAGCAGTTCTTC	CASSSRAGGRYNEQFF	TRBV7-8	-	TRBJ2-1	TRBD2
TGTGCCAGCAGCGATGGTTACTTCTCGATTGGGGAGCTGTTTTTT	CASSDGYFSIGELFF	TRBV9	-	TRBJ2-2	-
TGCGCCAGCAGCTACACCGGGGCCACAGGCCCCACAGATACGCAGTATTTT	CASSYTGATGPTDTQYF	TRBV5-1	-	TRBJ2-3	-
TGTGCCAGCAGCCCCCAAAGTAGCGGGGGACTACTTCAAGAGACCCAGTACTTC	CASSPQSSGGLLQETQYF	TRBV28	once	TRBJ2-5	TRBD2
TGTGCCAGCAGCTTAGCTGGCGGGGGGTACTACGAGCAGTACTTC	CASSLAGGGYYEQYF	TRBV7-9	-	TRBJ2-7	TRBD2
TGTGCCAGCAGCTTAGTGTCTGGGGAGCAGTACTTC	CASSLVSGEQYF	TRBV7-9	-	TRBJ2-7	-
TGCGCCAGCAGCCAAGACAGCGGGACCTACAATGAGCAGTTCTTC	CASSQDSGTYNEQFF	TRBV4-3	-	TRBJ2-1	TRBD2
TGCGCCAGCAGCTTCGGGACAGGTAACGAGCAGTACTTC	CASSFGTGNEQYF	TRBV5-1	-	TRBJ2-7	TRBD1
TGTGCCAGCAGCTCCACATCCCTCAATGAGCAGTTCTTC	CASSSTSLNEQFF	TRBV7-3	-	TRBJ2-1	-
TGCGCCAGCAGCTTGGCGTCTAGCGGAGTCTACGAGCAGTACTTC	CASSLASSGVYEQYF	TRBV5-1	few	TRBJ2-7	TRBD2
TGTGCCAGCGGGGAGGGGATCTATGGCTACACCTTC	CASGEGIYGYTF	TRBV6-5	-	TRBJ1-2	-
TGTGCCAGCAGCACGGGACAGGGGGCGTCTGGAAACACCATATATTTT	CASSTGQGASGNTIYF	TRBV5-6	-	TRBJ1-3	TRBD1
TGCGCCAGCCGAGGGGTAGATTCCTACGAGCAGTACTTC	CASRGVDSYEQYF	TRBV5-1	-	TRBJ2-7	-
TGTGCCAGCAGAGAAACAGGGGGTGGCAATCAGCCCCAGCATTTT	CASRETGGGNQPQHF	TRBV2	-	TRBJ1-5	TRBD1
TGTGCCAGCGTCCTTGGGGCAGGACCGAGCTATGGCTACACCTTC	CASVLGAGPSYGYTF	TRBV6-5	many	TRBJ1-2	-
TGTGCCAGCAGCTTAACTAGCGGTACCGTAGAGTTCTTC	CASSLTSGTVEFF	TRBV7-9	-	TRBJ2-1	TRBD2
TGCGCCAGCAGCCAAGGTGTTAGGGACCACCAAGAGACCCAGTACTTC	CASSQGVRDHQETQYF	TRBV4-1	-	TRBJ2-5	-
-	CASSSSVAGEGPADTQYF	TRBV28	-	TRBJ2-3	-
TGTGCCAGCAGCCTCGGGGACAGCGAGGAGACCCAGTACTTC	CASSLGDSEETQYF	TRBV14	-	TRBJ2-5	TRBD1
TGTGCCTGGAGTGTACGGGACAGGGGCAACGAGCAGTACTTC	CAWSVRDRGNEQYF	TRBV30	-	TRBJ2-7	TRBD1
TGTGCCAGCAGTTTTTCCGGGACCGAAATCTATGGCTACACCTTC	CASSFSGTEIYGYTF	TRBV27	-	TRBJ1-2	-
TGCGCCAGCAGCCAAGATCCGGGCGGGAGTGCGTACAATGAGCAGTTCTTC	CASSQDPGGSAYNEQFF	TRBV4-3	-	TRBJ2-1	TRBD2
TGCGCCAGCAGCCAAGTTACCTACTCTAGCGGGAGGTACAATGAGCAGTTCTTC	CASSQVTYSSGRYNEQFF	TRBV4-1	-	TRBJ2-1	TRBD2
TGTGCCAGCAGCCCCACGGTTTCTAGCAATCAGCCCCAGCATTTT	CASSPTVSSNQPQHF	TRBV7-8	-	TRBJ1-5	-
TGCGCCAGCAGCTTTAAGGGAGAACGAAAGACCCAGTACTTC	CASSFKGERKTQYF	TRBV5-1	-	TRBJ2-5	-
TGTGCCAGCTCCAGGACAGGGTACAATGAGCAGTTCTTC	CASSRTGYNEQFF	TRBV27	-	TRBJ2-1	TRBD1
TGTGCCTACACCGTAGCGGGGGACAATGAGCAGTTCTTC	CAYTVAGDNEQFF	TRBV30	-	TRBJ2-1	TRBD2
TGCGCCAGCAGCCAAGGCGTCACGGGGTTCTACGAGCAGTACTTC	CASSQGVTGFYEQYF	TRBV11-2	few	TRBJ2-7	-
TGTGCCAGCAGTGAAGCCACAGGGACGAACACCGGGGAGCTGTTTTTT	CASSEATGTNTGELFF	TRBV2	medium-sized	TRBJ2-2	-
TGTGCCAGCAGTGTGAGGCCGGATACGCAGTATTTT	CASSVRPDTQYF	TRBV25-1	-	TRBJ2-3	-
TGTGCCAGTAGGGGGGGGGTCTCCTACAATGAGCAGTTCTTC	CASRGGVSYNEQFF	TRBV25-1	-	TRBJ2-1	-
TGTGCCAGCAGTTACCAGAAGAGCTCTGGGGCCAACGTCCTGACTTTC	CASSYQKSSGANVLTF	TRBV6-5	few	TRBJ2-6	-
TGTGCCAGCAGCTTACTAGCGGGGGGACAGAACTACGAGCAGTACTTC	CASSLLAGGQNYEQYF	TRBV7-8	-	TRBJ2-7	TRBD2
TGTGCCTGGAGTCTCCTGGGGGGAAGCAATCAGCCCCAGCATTTT	CAWSLLGGSNQPQHF	TRBV30	-	TRBJ1-5	-
TGTGCCAGCAGCTTTCCGACAGGGGGTACTGAAGCTTTCTTT	CASSFPTGGTEAFF	TRBV11-2	-	TRBJ1-1	TRBD1
TGCAGCGTTGATAGCGTCGGCAGGGCGGATGAGCAGTACTTC	CSVDSVGRADEQYF	TRBV29-1	-	TRBJ2-7	-
TGTGCCAGCAGTTACTCGAGGGACGGCCTGACCCAGTACTTC	CASSYSRDGLTQYF	TRBV6-5	-	TRBJ2-5	-
TGTGCCAGCTCACCGGGACAGGGAAACTATGGCTACACCTTC	CASSPGQGNYGYTF	TRBV18	-	TRBJ1-2	TRBD1
TGTGCGATCGTAGCAGGTATTATGAACACTGAAGCTTTCTTT	CAIVAGIMNTEAFF	TRBV7-9	-	TRBJ1-1	-
TGTGCCAGCAGCTTAGTGGCAGGCACAGATACGCAGTATTTT	CASSLVAGTDTQYF	TRBV11-2	-	TRBJ2-3	-
TGCGCCAGCAGCTTCCGGGACGGTAATGAAAAACTGTTTTTT	CASSFRDGNEKLFF	TRBV5-1	few	TRBJ1-4	-
TGTGCCAGCAGTTTATTAGCGGGAGTCGAGGAGCAGTACTTC	CASSLLAGVEEQYF	TRBV28	few	TRBJ2-7	TRBD2
TGTGCCATCAGTGCCGAGACAGGGGATCTCGACGAGCAGTACTTC	CAISAETGDLDEQYF	TRBV10-3	-	TRBJ2-7	TRBD1
TGTGCCAGCAGTCAGACAGGGGTAGAGACCCAGTACTTC	CASSQTGVETQYF	TRBV27	-	TRBJ2-5	TRBD1
TGTGCCAGCAGTACGAAGGGGCGGTACTACGAGCAGTACTTC	CASSTKGRYYEQYF	TRBV27	once	TRBJ2-7	-
TGTGCCAGCAGCGTAGATGGCAGGGCGGGTGAGACCCAGTACTTC	CASSVDGRAGETQYF	TRBV9	-	TRBJ2-5	-
TGTGCCAGCAGCCCCTACCAGTTTTCAGAGGGAGTAGCTTTCTTT	CASSPYQFSEGVAFF	TRBV13	few	TRBJ1-1	-